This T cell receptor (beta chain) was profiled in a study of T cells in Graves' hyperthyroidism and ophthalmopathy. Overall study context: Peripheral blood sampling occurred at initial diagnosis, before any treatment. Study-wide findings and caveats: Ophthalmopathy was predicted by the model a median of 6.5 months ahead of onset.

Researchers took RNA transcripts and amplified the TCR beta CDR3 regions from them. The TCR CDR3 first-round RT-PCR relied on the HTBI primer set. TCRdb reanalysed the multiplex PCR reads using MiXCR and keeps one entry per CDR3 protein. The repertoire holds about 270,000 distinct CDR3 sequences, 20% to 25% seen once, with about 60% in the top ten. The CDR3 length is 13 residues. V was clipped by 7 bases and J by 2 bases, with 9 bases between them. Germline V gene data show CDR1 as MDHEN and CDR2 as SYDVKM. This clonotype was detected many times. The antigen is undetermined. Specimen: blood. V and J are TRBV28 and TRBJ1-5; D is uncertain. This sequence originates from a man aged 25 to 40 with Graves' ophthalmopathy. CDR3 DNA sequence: TGTGCCAGCAAGGGAGGACGCAATCAGCCCCAGCATTTT. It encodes CASKGGRNQPQHF.